The 18 T cell receptor beta chains below were found in one sample sequenced in a study of blood T cell repertoires in COVID-19. TCRdb keeps only in-frame clones here, not all; method: immunoSEQ multiplex PCR. The sample comprises about 190,000 clones, around 85% of which are singletons, and 3.2% rests with the top ten. The sample comprised PBMCs or T cells enriched from blood (not recorded which). All receptors come from a woman aged 25 to 39 who had recovered from COVID-19.

V gene TRBV6-1 combines with J gene TRBJ1-2, with TRBD1 identical over 8 bases. The J segment lost 5 bases and the V segment lost 1 base, leaving 9 bases of the junction unmatched. Germline V gene lookup returns CDR1 MNHNS and CDR2 SASEGT. The CDR3 runs to 16 residues. CDR3 nucleotide sequence: TGTGCCAGCAGTGAAGGGTCCCCCGGGACAGGATATGGCTACACCTTC. Its protein is CASSEGSPGTGYGYTF.

The J gene is TRBJ1-2, the V gene TRBV27; 8 positions match TRBD1. This CDR3 contains 13 residues. V lost 5 bases and J lost 3; bases outside the gene matches: 2. The germline V gene has CDR1 MNHEY and CDR2 SMNVEV (reference sequence). CDR3 DNA: TGTGCCAGCAGTCCGGACAGGGACTATGGCTACACCTTC. It translates to CASSPDRDYGYTF.

The chain uses TRBV14 and TRBJ1-1; D call uncertain. CDR3 length: 16 residues. Germline CDR1 reads SGHDN; CDR2 reads FVKESK. The ends were cut back, 0 bases at V and 0 bases at J, with 11 bases in the middle. Here the CDR3 DNA reads TGTGCCAGCAGCCAAGATCGGCAGGCCGTGAACACTGAAGCTTTCTTT. This gives the protein CASSQDRQAVNTEAFF. Filled out from reference TRBV14 and TRBJ1-1, the complete variable domain reads EAGVTQFPSHSVIEKGQTVTLRCDPISGHDNLYWYRRVMGKEIKFLLHFVKESKQDESGMPNNRFLAERTGGTYSTLKVQPAELEDSGVYFCASSQDRQAVNTEAFFGQGTRLTVV.

The genes are TRBV2 and TRBJ1-1; a possible D gene is TRBD1 (6 bases). The germline V gene has CDR1 SNHLY and CDR2 FYNNEI. V lost 5 bases to trimming and J lost 6 bases, with 16 bases between them. The length of the CDR3 is 14 residues. The CDR3 nucleotides read TGTGCCAGCAGTAAAGGCCAGGGGAAATCTGAAGCTTTCTTT. Its translation: CASSKGQGKSEAFF.

This chain links TRBV3-1 (or the pseudogene TRBV3-2) with TRBJ1-1; 7 bases agree with TRBD1. The trim removed 2 bases at V and 2 bases at J, leaving 5 bases unmatched. CDR1 is LGHDT and CDR2 is YNNKEL in the germline V gene (reference sequence). The CDR3 is 15 amino acids. CDR3 in amino acids: CASSQRGQPNTEAFF. The DNA for the CDR3 is TGTGCCAGCAGCCAAAGGGGACAGCCAAACACTGAAGCTTTCTTT.

In nucleotides, the CDR3 is TGTGCCAGCAGGGAAACAGGGAGGGATCAGCCCCAGCATTTT. Its protein is CASRETGRDQPQHF. The chain recombines TRBV28 with TRBJ1-5, with D maybe TRBD1 (6 bases). Trimming removed 6 bases at V and 5 bases at J, with 14 bases between. Germline values: CDR1 MDHEN, CDR2 SYDVKM. The CDR3 loop spans 14 amino acids.

J is TRBJ2-2 and V is TRBV28; 12 nucleotides line up with TRBD2. The junction had 7 bases not matched to a gene; V was cut back by 3 bases and J by 5 bases. The CDR3 has 17 amino acids. The germline V gene has CDR1 MDHEN and CDR2 SYDVKM. CDR3 sequence reads: CASSLRLAGVSTGELFF. CDR3 nucleotides: TGTGCCAGCAGTTTGCGACTAGCGGGAGTTAGTACCGGGGAGCTGTTTTTT.

The chain recombines TRBV7-9 with TRBJ1-2; D gene unclear. There are 14 residues in the CDR3. CDR1 and CDR2 from the germline V gene are SEHNR and FQNEAQ (reference sequence). With 3 bases removed from V and 2 bases from J, the gap between germline ends came to 10 bases. CDR3 in amino acids: CASSFTPGNYGYTF. In DNA, the CDR3 is TGTGCCAGCAGCTTCACTCCCGGGAACTATGGCTACACCTTC.

The V call is TRBV19, the J call TRBJ1-5, with TRBD1 matching over 9 bases. There are 13 residues in the CDR3. The germline V gene encodes CDR1 LNHDA and CDR2 SQIVND (reference sequence). V lost 5 bases, J lost 9 bases, and 5 bases stayed unmatched. The CDR3 sequence is CASSFTGGRPQHF. The DNA for the CDR3 is TGTGCCAGTAGTTTTACAGGGGGCAGGCCCCAGCATTTT.

V usage is TRBV7-2 and J usage is TRBJ2-2, with a weak D call TRBD1 (5 bases). V was trimmed by 0 bases and J by 8 bases, leaving 7 bases between them. Germline loops: CDR1 SGHTA, CDR2 FQGNSA. There are 13 residues in the CDR3. CDR3 loop: CASSLARGGELFF. DNA for the CDR3: TGTGCCAGCAGCTTAGCTAGGGGTGGGGAGCTGTTTTTT.

This chain links TRBV27 with TRBJ1-6; D uncertain. The CDR3 length is 15 residues. The V gene's germline CDR1 is MNHEY and CDR2 SMNVEV (reference sequence). The V end was cut by 0 bases, the J end by 12 bases, with 15 bases between. The CDR3 DNA reads TGTGCCAGCAGTTTATCCGGCCCGGGTACGGGACCCCTCCACTTT. Its protein is CASSLSGPGTGPLHF.

CDR3 sequence: CASSFFRATNQPQHF. CDR3 nucleotides: TGTGCCAGCAGCTTTTTCAGGGCCACCAATCAGCCCCAGCATTTT. V is TRBV12-1 and J is TRBJ1-5; the table calls TRBD1, which could not be checked here. TRBV12-1 is reported as a pseudogene. The CDR3 extends over 15 amino acids.

This clone has only one observation. Here the CDR3 reads CATSREPQGTEAFF. DNA for the CDR3: TGTGCCACCAGCAGAGAACCGCAGGGTACTGAAGCTTTCTTT. This chain links TRBV15 with TRBJ1-1, with D possibly TRBD1 on 5 matching bases. With 0 bases removed from V and 5 bases from J, the gap between germline ends came to 10 bases. Germline CDR1 LNHNV, CDR2 YYDKDF (reference sequence). The CDR3 runs 14 residues.

The chain is built from TRBV18 and TRBJ2-6; D is undetermined. The CDR3 sequence is 16 residues long. Germline V CDR1 and CDR2: KGHSH, LQKENI. Trimming stripped 3 bases from V and 0 bases from J, with 9 bases between. The CDR3 DNA follows: TGTGCCAGCTCACCTCTACAGTCCTCTGGGGCCAACGTCCTGACTTTC. This sequence encodes CASSPLQSSGANVLTF.

V and J are TRBV7-9 and TRBJ2-7; D possibly corresponds to TRBD2 (5 bases). Germline-derived CDR1 and CDR2 are SEHNR and FQNEAQ (reference sequence). V was trimmed by 5 bases and J by 0 bases, leaving 17 bases between them. This CDR3 comprises 16 residues. DNA for the CDR3: TGTGCCAGCAGCCCACCCGCACGGGGTGCCTCCTACGAGCAGTACGTC. As protein: CASSPPARGASYEQYV.

The V and J genes are TRBV6-6 and TRBJ2-4; 7 nucleotides match TRBD1. The germline V gene encodes CDR1 MNHNY and CDR2 SVGAGI (reference sequence). The CDR3 spans 16 residues. After removal of 7 bases from V and 0 bases from J, the junction contained 9 bases not matched to a gene. The CDR3 region has the DNA TGTGCCAGCAAAGTTACAGGGGAGATAGCCAAAAACATTCAGTACTTC. It specifies CASKVTGEIAKNIQYF.

This rearrangement joins TRBV5-6 to TRBJ2-6, with TRBD1 as a possible D gene (8 bases). The germline V gene has CDR1 SGHDT and CDR2 YYEEEE. The CDR3 has 16 residues. V was clipped by 4 bases and J by 11 bases, with 22 bases between them. In nucleotides, the CDR3 is TGTGCCAGCAGCCTACCCGGGGGGACAGGCACGCACGTCCTGACTTTC. This encodes CASSLPGGTGTHVLTF.

This sequence joins TRBV27 and TRBJ2-7; D perhaps matches TRBD1 (6 bases). The CDR3 length is 13 residues. V lost 5 bases and J 2 bases, leaving 10 bases between the germline ends. CDR1 and CDR2 from the germline V gene are MNHEY and SMNVEV (reference sequence). The CDR3: CASSPQGPYEQYF. In nucleotides, the CDR3 is TGTGCCAGCAGTCCCCAGGGGCCCTACGAGCAGTACTTC.